This T cell receptor beta chain was profiled in a study of read filtering for tumor transcriptome and immune sequencing. Study summary: Under 10 patients were R-ISS I, 16 were R-ISS II, over 5 were R-ISS III.

From germline, CDR1 is SNHLY and CDR2 FYNNEI. The V end lost 7 bases, the J end lost 4 bases, and 16 bases lay between the germline ends. This CDR3 is built from 15 residues. From around 440 ng of RNA, a library with molecular barcoded alpha/delta and beta/gamma adaptors was made. TCRdb processed the reads anew with MiXCR; each CDR3 protein has one entry. The data contain roughly 6,000 distinct CDR3 sequences, about a quarter of them seen just once; the ten biggest clones take up about half. The chain combines TRBV2 with TRBJ2-2; D is ambiguous. The sequence was obtained from a donor over 35 with multiple myeloma. Sequenced sample: a population of CD138-negative cells sorted from bone marrow. CDR3 loop: CASTMQTAITGELFF. Written as DNA, the CDR3 is TGTGCCAGCACCATGCAGACGGCGATCACCGGGGAGCTGTTTTTT.